This T cell receptor (beta chain) was identified in a study of CD8 T cells in ankylosing spondylitis. Whole-study results and caveats: Disease-associated clones were CD8+ and fairly uncommon in peripheral blood. A motif of 7 to 9 highly homologous TCR beta variants was seen as apparently characteristic of ankylosing spondylitis blood.

This clonotype turned up a few times. Its target is not known. J lost 2 bases, V lost 10 bases, and 2 bases had no gene match. CDR1 SNHLY and CDR2 FYNNEI come from the germline V gene. There are 13 residues in the CDR3. Quantitative 5'-RACE with molecular barcodes produced the TCR beta libraries. TCRdb reanalysed the 5' RACE reads using MiXCR and keeps one entry per CDR3 protein. This sample has approximately 400,000 distinct CDR3 sequences; approximately 26% occur once, and the top ten carry about 0.92%. This receptor was obtained from a male donor with ankylosing spondylitis. V usage is TRBV2 and J usage is TRBJ2-1; 10 bases are a match to TRBD2. Input material: blood, either unsorted or a sorted T cell fraction (not recorded which). CDR3 in DNA: TGTGCCAAGACTAGCGGGCCCTACAATGAGCAGTTCTTC. Translated, it gives CAKTSGPYNEQFF.